This TCR beta chain is drawn from a study of graft-versus-host responses after intestinal transplantation. Regarding the study as a whole: High graft-versus-host to host-versus-graft T cell clonal ratios marked allografts of patients with graft-donor macrochimerism. Peak circulating GvH clone levels tracked with early post-transplant HvG declines. Recipient-marrow GvH clones were detected, some having first appeared in ileum or blood.

Comments on this clone: The antigen is not known.

This CDR3 region has 15 residues. Germline V CDR1 and CDR2: SGHAT, FQNNGV. Trimming stripped 7 bases from V and 9 bases from J, with 22 bases between. Clones were read by immunoSEQ multiplex PCR, and TCRdb kept only the in-frame ones, dropping some. This table has over 65,000 clones, roughly 90% appearing once. The sequence was collected from a human donor who was the organ donor for an intestinal transplant. The source material was unstimulated CD8+ T cells sorted from spleen or lymph node cells, sampled before transplant. V is TRBV11-2 and J is TRBJ2-1; D might be TRBD2 (7 bases). CDR3 residues: CASTRPGRGGAEQFF. The CDR3 nucleotides read TGTGCCAGCACCCGCCCCGGGCGAGGGGGGGCTGAGCAGTTCTTC.